This T cell receptor beta chain was recovered during a study of T cells after yellow fever vaccination. Study-wide background: Preparation used SMART-Seq v4 Ultra Low Input for the low-cell-number fractions. Findings and limits, study-wide: The appearance of a small share of clonotypes in both CD4 and CD8 compartments was observed. A secondary response was less intense yet reached its peak sooner, at day 5 versus 15.

In the case of this clonotype: The antigen is unknown.

The germline gives CDR1 MNHEY, CDR2 SVGAGI. The CDR3 consists of 14 residues. The V and J ends lost 3 bases and 5 bases, in that order; junction bases with no gene match: 3. By 5'RACE template switching, TCR cDNA was produced, with a universal primer site and UMIs added in the process. Using its own MiXCR run on the 5' RACE reads, TCRdb lists one record per CDR3 protein. The sample consists of approximately 580,000 distinct CDR3 sequences, 17% of them appearing once. V usage is TRBV6-5 and J usage is TRBJ2-2; 7 bases are a match to TRBD1. This specimen consisted of PBMCs, obtained 4 to 6 days after the first yellow fever vaccination. The clonotype originates from a young man who received the YFV17D yellow fever vaccine. The CDR3 nucleotides read TGTGCCAGCAGTTATAAGGGACAGACCGGGGAGCTGTTTTTT. Translation gives CASSYKGQTGELFF.